One sample yielded the 27 T cell receptor beta chains listed below, sequenced in a study of blood T cell repertoires in COVID-19. TCRdb keeps only in-frame clones here, not all; method: immunoSEQ multiplex PCR. The repertoire holds over 130,000 clones, with 80% to 85% as singletons. The sequencing sample was made of peripheral blood. These receptors all come from a man aged 25 to 40 with COVID-19, enrolled during active disease.

The rearrangement joins TRBV2 to TRBJ2-3, with D uncertain. Germline-derived CDR1 and CDR2 are SNHLY and FYNNEI. The length of the CDR3 is 13 residues. V lost 6 bases and J 3 bases, leaving 10 bases between the germline ends. The CDR3: CASRPFRTDTQYF. As DNA, the CDR3 is TGTGCCAGCAGACCTTTCAGAACAGATACGCAGTATTTT.

The rearrangement joins TRBV4-1 to TRBJ1-4; D call uncertain. CDR1 and CDR2 from the germline V gene are MGHRA and YSYEKL. V was trimmed by 3 bases and J by 0 bases, leaving 11 bases between them. The CDR3 loop spans 16 amino acids. The CDR3 reads CASSQGAAATNEKLFF. DNA for the CDR3: TGCGCCAGCAGCCAGGGAGCGGCTGCAACTAATGAAAAACTGTTTTTT.

The chain recombines TRBV30 with TRBJ1-6; D is possibly TRBD1 (6 bases). CDR1 is GTSNPN and CDR2 is SVGIG in the germline V gene (reference sequence). Deletions cut 4 bases from V and 5 bases from J, with 9 bases between. CDR3 size: 13 residues. The CDR3 region has the DNA TGTGCCTGGACAGGGGAGAATAATTCACCCCTCCACTTT. As protein: CAWTGENNSPLHF.

In DNA form, the CDR3 reads TGTGCCAGCAGCCCCTCCGGGACTGTTAGCTCCTACGAGCAGTACTTC. Translation: CASSPSGTVSSYEQYF. The chain is built from TRBV9 and TRBJ2-7; a weak D match, TRBD2 (6 bases). In germline, CDR1 is SGDLS, CDR2 YYNGEE. The CDR3 contains 16 residues. The V end lost 4 bases, the J end lost 0 bases, and 17 bases lay between the germline ends.

This chain uses TRBV6-2 or TRBV6-3 with TRBJ1-2; a weak D match, TRBD1 (5 bases). CDR1 is MNHEY and CDR2 is SVGEGT in the germline V gene. V was shortened by 6 bases and J by 4 bases, with 15 bases between the two germline ends. The CDR3 is 14 amino acids. CDR3 nucleotide sequence: TGTGCCAGCAGCGACGAGGGACTATCCTATGGCTACACCTTC. Translation: CASSDEGLSYGYTF.

V and J are TRBV4-1 and TRBJ2-7, with 10 nucleotides matching TRBD2. The V gene's germline CDR1 is MGHRA and CDR2 YSYEKL. The CDR3 covers 17 residues. The V gene end was trimmed by 4 bases and the J gene end by 3 bases; junction bases not matched to a gene: 12. DNA for the CDR3: TGCGCCAGCAGCCGAACTTCCGGGACTAGCGAATACTACGAGCAGTACTTC. It encodes CASSRTSGTSEYYEQYF.

V is TRBV27 and J is TRBJ1-2, with 9 bases matching TRBD1. The germline gives CDR1 MNHEY, CDR2 SMNVEV (reference sequence). The trim removed 5 bases at V and 7 bases at J, leaving 5 bases unmatched. The CDR3 has 13 residues. The CDR3 spells CASSIQGAAGYTF. CDR3 coding DNA: TGTGCCAGCAGTATACAGGGGGCTGCTGGCTACACCTTC.

A few counts support this clone. This chain uses TRBV6-4 with TRBJ1-1, with D unclear. This CDR3 region has 13 residues. Deletions cut 2 bases from V and 1 base from J, with 5 bases between. The germline CDR1 and CDR2 sequences are MRHNA and SNTAGT. CDR3 protein: CASSDQENTEAFF. In DNA form, the CDR3 reads TGTGCCAGCAGTGACCAGGAGAACACTGAAGCTTTCTTT.

This clone turned up a few times. The J gene is TRBJ2-7, the V gene TRBV5-1; 9 nucleotides match TRBD1. This CDR3 has 15 residues. V gave up 4 bases and J gave up 6 bases; unmatched junction bases: 11. Germline V gives CDR1 SGHRS, CDR2 YFSETQ. CDR3 in amino acids: CASSQRTGEGREQYF. The CDR3 nucleotides are TGCGCCAGCAGCCAAAGGACAGGGGAGGGGCGCGAGCAGTACTTC.

The rearrangement uses TRBV6-5 and TRBJ1-1; 8 bases agree with TRBD1. This CDR3 is built from 14 residues. V was clipped by 4 bases and J by 3 bases; unmatched bases: 4. CDR1 and CDR2 (germline): MNHEY, SVGAGI. The CDR3 here is CASSLQGGDTEAFF. The CDR3, as DNA: TGTGCCAGCAGTTTACAGGGGGGCGACACTGAAGCTTTCTTT.

The chain combines TRBV7-2 with TRBJ1-6; 7 bases are a match to TRBD1. Germline V lookup: CDR1 SGHTA, CDR2 FQGNSA. The CDR3 is 14 residues long. With V trimmed by 5 bases and J by 8 bases, 6 bases remained unmatched. In DNA, the CDR3 is TGTGCCAGCAGCCGGGACAGTGCACATTCACCCCTCCACTTT. Residues: CASSRDSAHSPLHF.

The chain carries TRBV5-8 and TRBJ2-5; 8 nucleotides match TRBD1. Germline V gene data show CDR1 as SGHTS and CDR2 as YDEGEE. Losses at the gene ends were 5 bases for V and 1 base for J; bases not matched to a gene: 4. The CDR3 runs 14 residues. The CDR3 DNA is TGTGCCAGCAGACGGACAGGGTTCCAAGAGACCCAGTACTTC. The encoded protein is CASRRTGFQETQYF.

V gene TRBV11-2 combines with J gene TRBJ2-3, with no clear D. Germline CDR1 is SGHAT and CDR2 is FQNNGV. The CDR3 is 16 residues long. Trimming cost V 2 bases and J 6 bases, with 18 bases left between them. CDR3 protein: CASSLSPFLDKDTQYF. CDR3 DNA sequence: TGTGCCAGCAGCTTATCTCCCTTTCTAGATAAGGATACGCAGTATTTT.

DNA of the CDR3: TGTGCCAGCAGACCCGCCGGGACTCAGAACACCGGGGAGCTGTTTTTT. Its protein product is CASRPAGTQNTGELFF. This sequence joins TRBV28 and TRBJ2-2; a weak D match, TRBD2 (6 bases). V lost 6 bases, J lost 1 base, and 15 bases lay in between. The V gene's germline CDR1 is MDHEN and CDR2 SYDVKM. The CDR3 is made up of 16 amino acids.

This chain links TRBV9 with TRBJ2-5; D perhaps matches TRBD2 (6 bases). The CDR3 has 17 amino acids. CDR1 is SGDLS and CDR2 is YYNGEE in the germline V gene. The V and J ends lost 0 bases and 2 bases respectively, with 17 bases between them. DNA for the CDR3: TGTGCCAGCAGCGTAGCCAGCGGGTCAAAGACACAAGAGACCCAGTACTTC. It codes for CASSVASGSKTQETQYF. The full variable domain, in which reference TRBV9 and TRBJ2-5 provide the parts outside the CDR3, is DSGVTQTPKHLITATGQRVTLRCSPRSGDLSVYWYQQSLDQGLQFLIQYYNGEERAKGNILERFSAQQFPDLHSELNLSSLELGDSALYFCASSVASGSKTQETQYFGPGTRLLVL.

This clone has only a few counts. The chain couples TRBV7-9 to TRBJ2-2, with D unresolved. The CDR3 has 17 amino acids. The V gene lost 5 bases and the J gene lost 7 bases, with 23 bases spanning the gap. Looked up from germline, CDR1 is SEHNR and CDR2 is FQNEAQ (reference sequence). The CDR3 region is CASSLRWMGPRGGELFF. The CDR3 nucleotides are TGTGCCAGCAGCCTTAGGTGGATGGGTCCCCGAGGCGGGGAGCTGTTTTTT.

The J gene is TRBJ1-1, the V gene TRBV27, with 7 bases that match TRBD1. The ends lost 2 bases at V and 0 bases at J; junction bases unmatched: 6. This CDR3 is built from 16 residues. CDR1 is MNHEY, CDR2 SMNVEV, per germline (reference sequence). The CDR3 DNA follows: TGTGCCAGCAGTTTAAAGGGACAGATCATGAACACTGAAGCTTTCTTT. Its translation: CASSLKGQIMNTEAFF.

This clone was detected only once. This chain connects TRBV9 to TRBJ1-2; D ambiguous. This CDR3 region has 13 residues. In germline, CDR1 is SGDLS, CDR2 YYNGEE. The V end was cut by 3 bases, the J end by 8 bases, with 14 bases between. CDR3 sequence: CASSASGGEGYTF. CDR3 DNA: TGTGCCAGCAGCGCTTCAGGCGGGGAAGGCTACACCTTC.

In this sample, this clone turned up once. The chain combines TRBV6-5 with TRBJ1-5; no clear D. The CDR3 is made up of 14 amino acids. CDR1 MNHEY and CDR2 SVGAGI come from the germline V gene. V was pared by 5 bases and J by 0 bases, with 8 bases between. CDR3 nucleotide sequence: TGTGCCAGCAGTCCACCCGGTAGCAATCAGCCCCAGCATTTT. Protein sequence: CASSPPGSNQPQHF.

The genes are TRBV7-9 and TRBJ1-5; D may be TRBD1 (6 bases). Germline V gene data show CDR1 as SEHNR and CDR2 as FQNEAQ (reference sequence). With 1 base removed from V and 4 bases from J, the gap between germline ends came to 8 bases. CDR3 size: 14 residues. The chain's CDR3 is CASSLGDRNQPQHF. CDR3 nucleotides: TGTGCCAGCAGCTTAGGAGACAGGAATCAGCCCCAGCATTTT.

The rearrangement joins TRBV7-9 to TRBJ2-5, with TRBD2 identical over 11 bases. V gave up 5 bases and J gave up 2 bases; unmatched junction bases: 10. Germline-derived CDR1 and CDR2 are SEHNR and FQNEAQ (reference sequence). The CDR3 runs 17 residues. In nucleotides, the CDR3 is TGTGCCAGCAGCCAAGGCCTTCTAGCGGGAGGACAAGAGACCCAGTACTTC. Protein sequence: CASSQGLLAGGQETQYF.

In nucleotides, the CDR3 is TGTGCCAGCAGCCACACCGGGACAGGGGTGCATGAGCAGTTCTTC. Translation gives CASSHTGTGVHEQFF. The chain is built from TRBV3-1 (or the pseudogene TRBV3-2) and TRBJ2-1; 10 positions match TRBD1. V gave up 3 bases and J gave up 8 bases; unmatched junction bases: 7. The CDR3 sequence is 15 residues long. Germline CDR1 reads LGHDT; CDR2 reads YNNKEL (reference sequence).

The rearrangement links TRBV5-1 to TRBJ2-5, with no clear D. V was trimmed by 4 bases and J by 9 bases, leaving 19 bases between them. In germline, CDR1 is SGHRS, CDR2 YFSETQ. The CDR3 consists of 14 residues. The DNA for the CDR3 is TGCGCCAGCAGCACACAACAAGCCGTGCAGGCCCAGTACTTC. Residues: CASSTQQAVQAQYF.

The chain is built from TRBV23-1 and TRBJ1-2; D gene ambiguous. TRBV23-1 is an ORF, with its function uncertain. V shed 3 bases and J shed 3 bases, with 17 bases lying between them. The CDR3 totals 16 residues. In nucleotides, the CDR3 is TGCGCCAGCAGTCACCTACCTTCCCGAGAAGACTATGGCTACACCTTC. Translating it yields CASSHLPSREDYGYTF.

This chain connects TRBV28 to TRBJ1-2; 9 positions agree with TRBD1. This CDR3 spans 16 amino acids. Per germline, CDR1 MDHEN and CDR2 SYDVKM. V shed 6 bases, J shed 3 bases, and the junction held 11 bases outside the gene matches. CDR3 loop: CASRRQGGSYDYGYTF. CDR3 bases: TGTGCCAGCAGGAGACAGGGGGGTTCTTACGACTATGGCTACACCTTC.

The CDR3 nucleotides read TGTGCCAGCAGGAAGGGGGGGACTGGGGCCAACGTCCTGACTTTC. As protein: CASRKGGTGANVLTF. The rearrangement links TRBV6-5 to TRBJ2-6; D possibly corresponds to TRBD2 (7 bases). The V end was cut by 6 bases, the J end by 2 bases, with 11 bases between. This CDR3 has 15 amino acids. Germline loops: CDR1 MNHEY, CDR2 SVGAGI.

J is TRBJ1-1 and V is TRBV30; no reliable D call. The ends were cut back, 0 bases at V and 1 base at J, with 9 bases in the middle. Looked up from germline, CDR1 is GTSNPN and CDR2 is SVGIG (reference sequence). The length of the CDR3 is 14 residues. The CDR3 spells CAWSVQNANTEAFF. DNA for the CDR3: TGTGCCTGGAGTGTACAGAACGCGAACACTGAAGCTTTCTTT.